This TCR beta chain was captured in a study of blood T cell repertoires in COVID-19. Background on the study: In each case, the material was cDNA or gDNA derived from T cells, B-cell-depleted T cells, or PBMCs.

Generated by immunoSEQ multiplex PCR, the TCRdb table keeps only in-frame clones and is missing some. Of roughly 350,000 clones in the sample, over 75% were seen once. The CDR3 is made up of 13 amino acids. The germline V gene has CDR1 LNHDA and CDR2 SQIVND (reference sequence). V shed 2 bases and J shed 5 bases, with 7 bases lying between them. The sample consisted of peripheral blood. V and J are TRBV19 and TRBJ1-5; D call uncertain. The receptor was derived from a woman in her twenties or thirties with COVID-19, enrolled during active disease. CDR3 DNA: TGTGCCAGTAGTATAATGCGGGATCAGCCCCAGCATTTT. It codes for CASSIMRDQPQHF.